This T cell receptor (beta chain) appears in the sequencing data of a study of T cell responses to AZD1222 COVID-19 vaccine. V lost 6 bases, J lost 2 bases, and 11 bases lay in between. Germline values: CDR1 MNHEY, CDR2 SVGEGT. This CDR3 has 13 residues. TCRdb keeps only in-frame clones here, not all; method: immunoSEQ multiplex PCR. Of roughly 270,000 clones listed, approximately 94% are singletons. Material: peripheral blood, obtained 28 days after the second AZD1222 dose. The chain links TRBV6-2 or TRBV6-3 to TRBJ2-7; no definite D call. The TCR was taken from an adult who received the AZD1222 COVID-19 vaccine. The CDR3 is CASSLWAPYEQYF. The CDR3, as DNA: TGTGCCAGCAGCCTTTGGGCCCCCTACGAGCAGTACTTC.